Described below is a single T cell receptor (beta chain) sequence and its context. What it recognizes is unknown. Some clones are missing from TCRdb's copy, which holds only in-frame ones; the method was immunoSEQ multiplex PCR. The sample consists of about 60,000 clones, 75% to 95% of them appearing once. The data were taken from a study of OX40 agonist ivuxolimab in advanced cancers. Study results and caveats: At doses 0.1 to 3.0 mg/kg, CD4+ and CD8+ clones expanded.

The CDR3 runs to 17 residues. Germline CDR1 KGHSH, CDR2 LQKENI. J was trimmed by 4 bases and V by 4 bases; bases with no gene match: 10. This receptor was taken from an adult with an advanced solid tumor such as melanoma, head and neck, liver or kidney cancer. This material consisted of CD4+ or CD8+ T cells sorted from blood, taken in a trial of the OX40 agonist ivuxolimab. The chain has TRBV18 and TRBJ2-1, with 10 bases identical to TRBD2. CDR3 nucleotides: TGTGCCAGCTCACGATCTCATACTAGCGGGGAATACAATGAGCAGTTCTTC. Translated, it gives CASSRSHTSGEYNEQFF.